The next 18 T cell receptor beta chains were all read from a single sample in a study of T-cell memory formation after mild COVID-19. TCRdb ran MiXCR on the 5' RACE reads and lists one entry per CDR3 protein. The data contain fewer than 300,000 distinct CDR3 sequences, over 15% of them singletons. Material: PBMCs or a T cell subset sorted from them (not recorded which). The receptors here all came from a man aged 18-30 years who had mild COVID-19 (a few samples of this study predate the infection). Cell type and time point are not known.

The chain links TRBV11-2 to TRBJ2-1; D is unresolved. The CDR3 consists of 12 residues. Per germline, CDR1 SGHAT and CDR2 FQNNGV. The V end lost 3 bases, the J end lost 12 bases, and 12 bases lay between the germline ends. Written as DNA, the CDR3 is TGTGCCAGCAGCTTGGTACGGCCAGCGCAGTTCTTC. Its protein product is CASSLVRPAQFF.

This clonotype has only a few counts. This chain uses TRBV20-1 with TRBJ2-2; D remains unclear. CDR1 is DFQATT and CDR2 is SNEGSKA in the germline V gene (reference sequence). This CDR3 comprises 13 residues. The V end was cut by 4 bases, the J end by 0 bases, with 6 bases between. The CDR3 bases are TGCAGTGCTAAGTGGGCGAACACCGGGGAGCTGTTTTTT. The encoded protein is CSAKWANTGELFF.

The chain couples TRBV4-3 to TRBJ1-2; D possibly corresponds to TRBD1 (6 bases). Germline CDR1 is LGHNA and CDR2 is YSLEER. Deletions cut 0 bases from V and 8 bases from J, with 13 bases between. There are 14 residues in the CDR3. The CDR3 DNA sequence: TGCGCCAGCAGCCAAGATGGGGGGGCGAGAGGCTACACCTTC. Encoded protein: CASSQDGGARGYTF.

The rearrangement joins TRBV9 to TRBJ2-7; 11 nucleotides agree with TRBD2. J gave up 1 base and V 0 bases, and 9 bases lay outside the gene matches. Germline V gene sequence: CDR1 SGDLS, CDR2 YYNGEE. This CDR3 region has 18 residues. The CDR3 sequence is CASSVVTSGALESYEQYV. DNA of the CDR3: TGTGCCAGCAGCGTAGTGACTAGCGGGGCTCTAGAGTCCTACGAGCAGTACGTC.

V usage is TRBV27 and J usage is TRBJ1-1; D not certain. Trimming pared 8 bases from V and 7 bases from J, leaving 17 bases between. CDR1 MNHEY and CDR2 SMNVEV come from the germline V gene (reference sequence). The CDR3 sequence is 13 residues long. CDR3 DNA: TGTGCCAGCCAAATCACTGGTAGTGATGAAGCTTTCTTT. It yields the protein CASQITGSDEAFF.

This clonotype has just a few counts. This chain connects TRBV2 to TRBJ2-5; D gene uncertain. From germline, CDR1 is SNHLY and CDR2 FYNNEI. The CDR3 length is 12 residues. V lost 11 bases and J 2 bases, leaving 12 bases between the germline ends. The CDR3 DNA reads TGTGCCGTCACGGACGGACAAGAGACCCAGTACTTC. Protein sequence: CAVTDGQETQYF.

The chain combines TRBV11-2 with TRBJ2-7; D possibly corresponds to TRBD2 (6 bases). The length of the CDR3 is 14 residues. CDR1 is SGHAT, CDR2 FQNNGV, per germline. V lost 5 bases and J 4 bases, leaving 15 bases between the germline ends. The CDR3 protein is CASSPARRVYEQYV. As DNA, the CDR3 is TGTGCCAGCAGCCCCGCCAGGAGGGTGTACGAGCAGTACGTC.

The chain carries TRBV15 and TRBJ2-3, with 8 bases lining up with TRBD2. Germline V gene data show CDR1 as LNHNV and CDR2 as YYDKDF (reference sequence). V lost 0 bases, J lost 1 base, and 3 bases stayed unmatched. The CDR3 length is 16 residues. Written as DNA, the CDR3 is TGTGCCACCAGCAGAGACGGGGGGGAGGGCACAGATACGCAGTATTTT. Translating gives CATSRDGGEGTDTQYF.

The chain couples TRBV5-1 to TRBJ2-5, with D maybe TRBD2 (5 bases). The CDR3 runs to 14 residues. CDR1 is SGHRS and CDR2 is YFSETQ in the germline V gene. Trimming took 4 bases from V and 5 from J, leaving 15 bases between them. Here the CDR3 DNA reads TGCGCCAGCAGCCCGGGGTTAGGCGGGGAGACCCAGTACTTC. The encoded protein is CASSPGLGGETQYF.

This clonotype was seen a handful of times. J is TRBJ1-6 and V is TRBV7-2, with D maybe TRBD1 (5 bases). Germline V gives CDR1 SGHTA, CDR2 FQGNSA. V gave up 6 bases and J gave up 0 bases, with 12 bases separating them. The CDR3 contains 16 residues. This CDR3 is CASSSGPASYNSPLHF. In nucleotides, the CDR3 is TGTGCCAGCAGTTCGGGGCCCGCCTCCTATAATTCACCCCTCCACTTT.

The V and J genes are TRBV7-9 and TRBJ2-2; 7 bases fit TRBD2. Per germline, CDR1 SEHNR and CDR2 FQNEAQ (reference sequence). J gave up 6 bases and V 1 base, and 2 bases lay outside the gene matches. The CDR3 covers 14 residues. The CDR3, as DNA: TGTGCCAGCAGCTTAGGCCTAGCGGCCGGGGAGCTGTTTTTT. As protein: CASSLGLAAGELFF.

This clonotype was seen only a few times. The chain has TRBV3-1 and TRBJ2-7; weak D call: TRBD2 (5 bases). Germline CDR1 reads LGHDT; CDR2 reads YNNKEL (reference sequence). V dropped 1 base and J dropped 2 bases, with 12 bases sitting between them. CDR3 length: 15 residues. The CDR3 nucleotides are TGTGCCAGCAGCCAAGGTAGCGACGCCGCCTACGAGCAGTACGTC. Translated: CASSQGSDAAYEQYV.

V usage is TRBV25-1 and J usage is TRBJ1-2; D is perhaps TRBD1 (5 bases). CDR1 and CDR2 (germline): MGHDK, SYGVNS. CDR3 length equals 17 residues. V lost 1 base to trimming and J lost 3 bases, with 18 bases between them. In nucleotides, the CDR3 is TGTGCCAGCAGTGAATCCCGGGGCTCTAATTACCACTATGGCTACACCTTC. Translation: CASSESRGSNYHYGYTF.

The chain has TRBV10-3 and TRBJ2-3; 10 positions agree with TRBD1. The V and J ends lost 10 bases and 4 bases, in that order; junction bases with no gene match: 11. The CDR3 has 15 residues. CDR1 and CDR2 (germline): ENHRY, SYGVKD. The CDR3: CATGLTGQGADTQYF. CDR3 sequence (DNA): TGTGCCACCGGGTTAACTGGACAGGGGGCAGATACGCAGTATTTT.

This clonotype was counted only a few times. The chain's CDR3 is CASSVALGGGARSDTQYF. For the CDR3, the DNA is TGCGCCAGCAGCGTGGCCCTGGGCGGGGGGGCAAGGTCAGATACGCAGTATTTT. This rearrangement joins TRBV5-1 to TRBJ2-3; 9 bases match TRBD2. This CDR3 region has 18 residues. Germline CDR1 reads SGHRS; CDR2 reads YFSETQ. The J segment lost 4 bases and the V segment lost 4 bases, leaving 16 bases of the junction unmatched.

The sample holds a few counts of this clonotype. The rearrangement links TRBV27 to TRBJ2-3, with 11 bases that match TRBD1. The CDR3 length is 16 residues. CDR1 and CDR2 from the germline V gene are MNHEY and SMNVEV (reference sequence). Unmatched junction bases numbered 10, after V lost 6 bases and J lost 5 bases. The CDR3: CASSYTGTGGGDTQYF. The CDR3 nucleotides read TGTGCCAGCAGCTACACCGGGACAGGGGGAGGAGATACGCAGTATTTT.

CDR3 DNA: TGTGCCAGCTCACCACTGGGACAGGGAAATACTGAAGCTTTCTTT. It is translated as CASSPLGQGNTEAFF. The chain combines TRBV18 with TRBJ1-1, with 9 bases aligning to TRBD1. The CDR3 length is 15 residues. Per the germline V gene, CDR1 is KGHSH and CDR2 is LQKENI. Losses at the gene ends were 1 base for V and 5 bases for J; bases not matched to a gene: 5. Complete variable domain (other parts from reference TRBV18 and TRBJ1-1): NAGVMQNPRHLVRRRGQEARLRCSPMKGHSHVYWYRQLPEEGLKFMVYLQKENIIDESGMPKERFSAEFPKEGPSILRIQQVVRGDSAAYFCASSPLGQGNTEAFFGQGTRLTVV.

This clonotype was counted between two and nine times. The chain uses TRBV15 and TRBJ2-5, with 8 bases that match TRBD2. The ends lost 0 bases at V and 4 bases at J; junction bases unmatched: 4. CDR3 length: 15 amino acids. CDR1 and CDR2 (germline): LNHNV, YYDKDF (reference sequence). The CDR3 region is CATSRDRTSGETQYF. DNA for the CDR3: TGTGCCACCAGCAGAGATCGAACTAGCGGAGAGACCCAGTACTTC. Together with reference TRBV15 and TRBJ2-5, the CDR3 gives the full variable domain: DAMVIQNPRYQVTQFGKPVTLSCSQTLNHNVMYWYQQKSSQAPKLLFHYYDKDFNNEADTPDNFQSRRPNTSFCFLDIRSPGLGDTAMYLCATSRDRTSGETQYFGPGTRLLVL.